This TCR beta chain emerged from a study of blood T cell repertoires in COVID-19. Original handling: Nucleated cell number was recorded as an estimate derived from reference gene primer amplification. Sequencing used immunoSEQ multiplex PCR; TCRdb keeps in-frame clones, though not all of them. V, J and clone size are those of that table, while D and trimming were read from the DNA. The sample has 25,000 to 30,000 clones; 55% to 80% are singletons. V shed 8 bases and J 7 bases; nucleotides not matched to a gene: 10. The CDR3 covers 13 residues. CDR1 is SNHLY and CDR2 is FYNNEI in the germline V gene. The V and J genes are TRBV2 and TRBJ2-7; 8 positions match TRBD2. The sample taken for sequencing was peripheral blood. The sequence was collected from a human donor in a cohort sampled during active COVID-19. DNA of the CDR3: TGTGCCAGCGCCCGTCGGGAGGGGGGTGAGCAGTACTTC. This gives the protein CASARREGGEQYF.